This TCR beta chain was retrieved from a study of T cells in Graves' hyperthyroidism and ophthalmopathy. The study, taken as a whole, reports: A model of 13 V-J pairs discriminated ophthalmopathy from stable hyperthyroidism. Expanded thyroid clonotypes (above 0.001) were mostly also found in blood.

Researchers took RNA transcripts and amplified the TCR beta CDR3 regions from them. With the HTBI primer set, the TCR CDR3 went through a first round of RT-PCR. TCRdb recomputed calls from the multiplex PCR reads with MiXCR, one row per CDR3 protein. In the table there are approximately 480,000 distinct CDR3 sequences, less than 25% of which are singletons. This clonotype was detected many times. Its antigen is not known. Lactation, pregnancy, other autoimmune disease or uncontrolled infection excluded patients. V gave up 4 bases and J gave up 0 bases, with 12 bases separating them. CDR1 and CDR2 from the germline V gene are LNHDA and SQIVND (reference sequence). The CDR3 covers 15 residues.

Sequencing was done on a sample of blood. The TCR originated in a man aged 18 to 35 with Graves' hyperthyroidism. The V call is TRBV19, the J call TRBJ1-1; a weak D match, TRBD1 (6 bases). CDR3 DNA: TGTGCCAGTAGTAGGGGCACAGGGATGAACACTGAAGCTTTCTTT. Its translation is CASSRGTGMNTEAFF.